The 31 T cell receptor beta chains below come from one sample, sequenced in a study of identical twins. TCRdb itself ran the 5' RACE reads through MiXCR, one entry per CDR3 protein. The top ten clones hold around 8% of a sample with about 150,000 distinct CDR3 sequences, around 3.5% of them seen once. The sample was memory T cells sorted from blood. All receptors come from a man younger than 35 in good health.

The rearrangement links TRBV20-1 to TRBJ2-7, with D perhaps matching TRBD2 (6 bases). Trimming shortened V by 3 bases and J by 1 base, and 13 bases separated the two germline ends. The CDR3 sequence is 14 residues long. Germline V CDR1 and CDR2: DFQATT, SNEGSKA (reference sequence). CDR3 amino acids: CSARRRGISYEQYF. The DNA of the CDR3 is TGCAGTGCTAGGAGGCGGGGAATTTCCTACGAGCAGTACTTC.

This clonotype was detected many times. The V call is TRBV7-2, the J call TRBJ1-3; D is possibly TRBD1 (6 bases). Trimming cost V 4 bases and J 8 bases, with 12 bases left between them. The CDR3 consists of 13 residues. CDR1 and CDR2 from the germline V gene are SGHTA and FQGNSA. CDR3 in amino acids: CASSYGGADTIYF. Written as DNA, the CDR3 is TGTGCCAGCAGCTATGGGGGGGCGGACACCATATATTTT.

This clonotype has a count of ten or more. The V call is TRBV12-3 or TRBV12-4, the J call TRBJ1-1; D unclear. V lost 2 bases to trimming and J lost 5 bases, with 6 bases between them. The CDR3 covers 12 residues. The DNA for the CDR3 is TGTGCCAGCAGTTTACACGGGACTGAAGCTTTCTTT. Translating it yields CASSLHGTEAFF.

This clonotype was observed at least ten times. V gene TRBV20-1 combines with J gene TRBJ1-4; 7 nucleotides align to TRBD1. With 5 bases clipped from V and 0 bases from J, the junction kept 6 bases outside the gene matches. The CDR3 sequence is 15 residues long. Germline CDR1 DFQATT, CDR2 SNEGSKA (reference sequence). The CDR3 is CSAPDRAATNEKLFF. The CDR3 nucleotides read TGCAGTGCTCCTGACAGGGCTGCAACTAATGAAAAACTGTTTTTT.

This clonotype was seen ten or more times. This chain uses TRBV6-5 with TRBJ1-5; possible D gene TRBD1, 5 bases. Trimming took 0 bases from V and 9 from J, leaving 15 bases between them. CDR3 length equals 15 residues. Germline CDR1 is MNHEY and CDR2 is SVGAGI. The CDR3 region has the DNA TGTGCCAGCAGTTACTCGTTCCTCCAAAGGGGGCCCCAGCATTTT. Encoded protein: CASSYSFLQRGPQHF.

This clonotype was seen ten or more times. This chain links TRBV4-1 with TRBJ2-1; 10 positions match TRBD2. V lost 0 bases, J lost 5 bases, and 4 bases stayed unmatched. The CDR3 covers 16 residues. CDR1 and CDR2 (germline): MGHRA, YSYEKL. The CDR3 nucleotides read TGCGCCAGCAGCCAAGAAGGAACTAGCGGGAACAATGAGCAGTTCTTC. It translates to CASSQEGTSGNNEQFF.

In its sample, this clonotype was seen many times. The V call is TRBV29-1, the J call TRBJ2-1, with D perhaps matching TRBD1 or TRBD2 (5 bases each). CDR1 and CDR2 from the germline V gene are SQVTM and ANQGSEA. The CDR3 has 14 amino acids. The V gene lost 3 bases and the J gene lost 6 bases, with 15 bases spanning the gap. This CDR3 reads CSVDGERGSNEQFF. In nucleotides, the CDR3 is TGCAGCGTTGATGGGGAGAGGGGATCCAATGAGCAGTTCTTC.

This clonotype was recorded at least ten times. This rearrangement joins TRBV29-1 to TRBJ2-2; TRBD1 aligns across 8 bases. Germline trimming cut 6 bases from V and 2 bases from J; bases unmatched to any gene: 5. Germline V gene sequence: CDR1 SQVTM, CDR2 ANQGSEA. The CDR3 loop spans 14 amino acids. CDR3 residues: CSVLGQGNTGELFF. CDR3 nucleotide sequence: TGCAGCGTACTCGGACAGGGCAACACCGGGGAGCTGTTTTTT.

There are many counts of this clonotype. The V call is TRBV5-6, the J call TRBJ1-2, with D hard to call. This CDR3 is 13 amino acids long. Trimming shortened V by 0 bases and J by 7 bases, and 10 bases separated the two germline ends. The germline V gene has CDR1 SGHDT and CDR2 YYEEEE. The CDR3 DNA reads TGTGCCAGCAGCTTGGATCTTCTGGGTGGCTACACCTTC. This sequence encodes CASSLDLLGGYTF.

This clonotype was counted ten times or more. This chain links TRBV28 with TRBJ1-1; 11 bases match TRBD1. The CDR3 is 17 residues long. The junction had 8 bases not matched to a gene; V was cut back by 4 bases and J by 1 base. Germline V gives CDR1 MDHEN, CDR2 SYDVKM. Here the CDR3 reads CASSWDRGMGRNTEAFF. Here the CDR3 DNA reads TGTGCCAGCAGTTGGGACAGGGGGATGGGTCGGAACACTGAAGCTTTCTTT.

This clonotype occurred a few times. The chain couples TRBV7-3 to TRBJ2-3, with D possibly being TRBD1 or TRBD2 (5 bases each). Germline V gene sequence: CDR1 SGHTA, CDR2 FQGTGA. The CDR3 is 13 residues long. The ends were cut back, 5 bases at V and 8 bases at J, with 14 bases in the middle. The CDR3 DNA reads TGTGCCAGCAGCGGGACGGATTGGCGTACGCAGTATTTT. Translated: CASSGTDWRTQYF.

There are many counts of this clonotype. CDR3 region: CASRVRHTGELFF. The CDR3 region has the DNA TGTGCCAGCAGGGTGAGGCACACCGGGGAGCTGTTTTTT. The chain carries TRBV7-2 and TRBJ2-2; D not certain. The CDR3 contains 13 residues. V was clipped by 6 bases and J by 3 bases, with 8 bases between them. The germline CDR1 and CDR2 sequences are SGHTA and FQGNSA. Full variable domain (rest looked up from reference TRBV7-2 and TRBJ2-2): GAGVSQSPSNKVTEKGKDVELRCDPISGHTALYWYRQSLGQGLEFLIYFQGNSAPDKSGLPSDRFSAERTGGSVSTLTIQRTQQEDSAVYLCASRVRHTGELFFGEGSRLTVL.

This clonotype was recorded at least ten times. The gene calls are TRBV6-6 and TRBJ1-1; D ambiguous. The germline gives CDR1 MNHNY, CDR2 SVGAGI (reference sequence). This CDR3 has 12 amino acids. V was trimmed by 4 bases and J by 4 bases, leaving 7 bases between them. CDR3 sequence (DNA): TGTGCCAGCAGTTCGTTCGGCACTGAAGCTTTCTTT. Protein sequence: CASSSFGTEAFF.

In this sample, this clonotype turned up many times. The V gene is TRBV3-1, the J gene TRBJ2-2, with D uncertain. Trimming left V 4 bases short and J 3 bases short, with 15 bases between. Germline CDR1 reads LGHDT; CDR2 reads YNNKEL (reference sequence). The CDR3 is made up of 16 amino acids. In DNA form, the CDR3 reads TGTGCCAGCAGCCGAAGCTGGTCCCACGACACCGGGGAGCTGTTTTTT. Amino acids: CASSRSWSHDTGELFF.

This clonotype was observed at least ten times. The chain joins TRBV6-2 or TRBV6-3 to TRBJ1-2; a weak D match, TRBD1 (5 bases). Germline values: CDR1 MNHEY, CDR2 SVGEGT. The CDR3 has 13 residues. The V gene lost 4 bases and the J gene lost 1 base, with 7 bases spanning the gap. CDR3 in amino acids: CASSSTDNYGYTF. The CDR3 DNA sequence: TGTGCCAGCAGTTCGACAGATAACTATGGCTACACCTTC.

This clonotype appeared many times. The chain joins TRBV6-5 to TRBJ2-1; 13 bases align to TRBD2. The germline CDR1 and CDR2 sequences are MNHEY and SVGAGI. The CDR3 is 16 amino acids. Losses at the gene ends were 0 bases for V and 9 bases for J; bases not matched to a gene: 5. The CDR3 DNA reads TGTGCCAGCAGTTACTCGAATGGACTAGCGGGAGCTGAGCAGTTCTTC. As protein: CASSYSNGLAGAEQFF.

CDR3 sequence (DNA): TGCGCCAGCAGCGTCGAGGGCGCCGGCAATCAGCCCCAGCATTTT. This translates into CASSVEGAGNQPQHF. V is TRBV5-1 and J is TRBJ1-5; D gene ambiguous. This CDR3 comprises 15 residues. V was cut by 4 bases and J by 2 bases, with 13 bases left in between. Germline loops: CDR1 SGHRS, CDR2 YFSETQ.

The chain uses TRBV7-2 and TRBJ2-6; D call uncertain. This CDR3 spans 15 amino acids. V shed 2 bases and J shed 0 bases, with 5 bases lying between them. The germline V gene encodes CDR1 SGHTA and CDR2 FQGNSA. CDR3 DNA: TGTGCCAGCAGCTTACGTAACTCTGGGGCCAACGTCCTGACTTTC. Encoded protein: CASSLRNSGANVLTF.

This clonotype was found many times. The chain uses TRBV30 and TRBJ2-7; D ambiguous. The CDR3 length is 11 residues. Germline V gene lookup returns CDR1 GTSNPN and CDR2 SVGIG (reference sequence). Trimming cost V 1 base and J 1 base, with 2 bases left between them. The CDR3 loop reads CAWSASYEQYF. The DNA of the CDR3 is TGTGCCTGGAGTGCGTCCTACGAGCAGTACTTC.

This clonotype came up a few times. The chain links TRBV28 to TRBJ1-3, with a possible D match to TRBD1 (6 bases). Germline CDR1 reads MDHEN; CDR2 reads SYDVKM. Trimming removed 3 bases at V and 1 base at J, with 25 bases between. The CDR3 length is 20 residues. CDR3 in amino acids: CASSFPGGDKKGLSGNTIYF. The CDR3 coding sequence is TGTGCCAGCAGTTTCCCAGGAGGGGACAAAAAGGGCCTATCTGGAAACACCATATATTTT.

This clonotype appeared many times. V is TRBV24-1 and J is TRBJ2-1; D uncertain. Deletions cut 6 bases from V and 5 bases from J, with 4 bases between. There are 11 residues in the CDR3. CDR1 and CDR2 from the germline V gene are KGHDR and SFDVKD. Written as DNA, the CDR3 is TGTGCCACCAGTCGGGACAATGAGCAGTTCTTC. It codes for CATSRDNEQFF.

This clonotype was observed many times. The chain employs TRBV11-3 and TRBJ2-3, with D tentatively TRBD2 (7 bases). CDR1 is SGHNT and CDR2 is YENEEA in the germline V gene. Trimming removed 7 bases at V and 7 bases at J, with 15 bases between. The CDR3 length is 13 residues. Here the CDR3 reads CASTVGGGNTQYF. As DNA, the CDR3 is TGTGCCAGCACCGTGGGGGGGGGCAATACGCAGTATTTT.

This clonotype was recorded at least ten times. Here the CDR3 DNA reads TGTGCCAGCAACATTGCGGGACAGGGGTTAGGTCGTACTGAAGCTTTCTTT. Translating it yields CASNIAGQGLGRTEAFF. The V gene is TRBV28, the J gene TRBJ1-1, with TRBD1 identical over 10 bases. The germline gives CDR1 MDHEN, CDR2 SYDVKM. With V trimmed by 7 bases and J by 5 bases, 16 bases remained unmatched. The CDR3 is 17 amino acids.

This clonotype has a count of ten or more. The J gene is TRBJ2-7, the V gene TRBV6-2 or TRBV6-3; perhaps TRBD2 as D (6 bases). The germline V gene encodes CDR1 MNHEY and CDR2 SVGEGT. Trimming shortened V by 6 bases and J by 3 bases, and 6 bases separated the two germline ends. The CDR3 covers 11 residues. CDR3 DNA: TGTGCCAGCAGGGACTACTACGAGCAGTACTTC. It codes for CASRDYYEQYF.

Many counts were recorded for this clonotype. The chain carries TRBV6-1 and TRBJ2-1, with D perhaps matching TRBD2 (5 bases). The CDR3 consists of 18 residues. Germline CDR1 reads MNHNS; CDR2 reads SASEGT. The V gene lost 1 base and the J gene lost 3 bases, with 19 bases spanning the gap. CDR3 nucleotides: TGTGCCAGCAGTGAAGTAAGTTCGCTCCAGCGGTTCTACAATGAGCAGTTCTTC. Protein product: CASSEVSSLQRFYNEQFF.

This clonotype was counted ten times or more. This rearrangement joins TRBV4-2 to TRBJ2-1, with TRBD2 as a possible D gene (6 bases). The germline V gene encodes CDR1 LGHNA and CDR2 YNFKEQ. The CDR3 covers 14 residues. Between the trimmed V and J ends, which lost 5 bases and 10 bases, there was a span of 18 bases. Here the CDR3 reads CASSKERETTEQFF. CDR3 DNA sequence: TGTGCCAGCAGCAAGGAACGGGAGACCACAGAGCAGTTCTTC.

This clonotype was picked up a small number of times. This chain's CDR3 is CASSPRQIITDTQYF. The CDR3 DNA sequence: TGTGCCAGCTCACCCCGACAGATCATCACAGATACGCAGTATTTT. The chain links TRBV18 to TRBJ2-3, with a possible D match to TRBD1 (5 bases). CDR3 length: 15 amino acids. CDR1 KGHSH and CDR2 LQKENI come from the germline V gene. Between the trimmed V and J ends, which lost 3 bases and 2 bases, there was a span of 12 bases.

This clonotype was detected only a few times. The chain has TRBV18 and TRBJ1-4, with 7 bases lining up with TRBD1. CDR3 length: 15 amino acids. The junction had 6 bases not matched to a gene; V was cut back by 2 bases and J by 6 bases. CDR1 is KGHSH, CDR2 LQKENI, per germline. CDR3 in DNA: TGTGCCAGCTCACCAAGACAGGGCGGGGATGAAAAACTGTTTTTT. Translated: CASSPRQGGDEKLFF.

This clonotype appeared many times. The V gene is TRBV25-1, the J gene TRBJ1-3, with TRBD1 identical over 9 bases. The germline V gene has CDR1 MGHDK and CDR2 SYGVNS. This CDR3 comprises 19 residues. The V segment lost 3 bases and the J segment 3 bases; nucleotides outside the gene matches: 15. CDR3 coding DNA: TGTGCCAGCAGTGAGTCCGGGACAGGGCGACCTTTTGGTGGAAACACCATATATTTT. This encodes CASSESGTGRPFGGNTIYF.

This clonotype was detected ten times or more. The gene calls are TRBV19 and TRBJ2-1; D unresolved. The CDR3 contains 11 residues. Germline CDR1 and CDR2: LNHDA and SQIVND (reference sequence). V gave up 11 bases and J gave up 1 base, with 6 bases separating them. The CDR3 reads CASQSYNEQFF. CDR3 DNA sequence: TGTGCCTCACAATCCTACAATGAGCAGTTCTTC.

This clonotype has at least ten counts. The genes are TRBV7-9 and TRBJ1-2; D is perhaps TRBD1 (6 bases). CDR3 length: 13 residues. Looked up from germline, CDR1 is SEHNR and CDR2 is FQNEAQ (reference sequence). Trimming shortened V by 6 bases and J by 8 bases, and 16 bases separated the two germline ends. DNA for the CDR3: TGTGCCAGCAGTCAAACAGGGTGGGAAGGCTACACCTTC. This sequence encodes CASSQTGWEGYTF.